This T cell receptor (beta chain) appears in the sequencing data of a study of shared clonotypes between healthy human individuals. Study details: Each donor had three CD4 naive, three CD4 memory, two CD8 naive and one CD8 memory plate.

The CDR3 totals 15 residues. The germline V gene has CDR1 SGHTA and CDR2 FQGNSA. The germline V and J ends were trimmed by 0 bases and 2 bases, with 8 bases remaining between them. As regards this clone: Its target is not known. This CDR3 is also generated by other DNA sequences in the sample.

Whole-study findings and limits: Sampling covered nothing but blood. Tissue TCR repertoires likely differ from those found in blood.

The donor cohort consisted entirely of Caucasian adults residing in Nashville, Tennessee. Sequencing was performed with immunoSEQ multiplex PCR; in TCRdb, only in-frame clones are kept and a portion is missing. The table includes roughly 2.5 million clones, around nine tenths detected once. Sequences were obtained from naive CD4+ T cells sorted from blood. Indicated subset: CD45RA+ positively selected. The sequence was collected from a man younger than 35 in good health. The chain recombines TRBV7-2 with TRBJ2-1, with a possible D match to TRBD2 (6 bases). The chain's CDR3 is CASSLASGTYNEQFF. CDR3 in DNA: TGTGCCAGCAGCTTAGCTAGCGGAACCTACAATGAGCAGTTCTTC. The variable domain in full, completed from reference TRBV7-2 and TRBJ2-1, reads GAGVSQSPSNKVTEKGKDVELRCDPISGHTALYWYRQSLGQGLEFLIYFQGNSAPDKSGLPSDRFSAERTGGSVSTLTIQRTQQEDSAVYLCASSLASGTYNEQFFGPGTRLTVL.